Below, 19 T cell receptor beta chains from the same sample are listed, as sequenced in a study of blood T cell repertoires in COVID-19. This table comes from immunoSEQ multiplex PCR, and its TCRdb copy is limited to in-frame clones, with some not included. The sample has a few hundred thousand clones, roughly nine tenths seen once. Material: PBMCs or T cells enriched from blood (not recorded which). These receptors originate from a woman aged 60 to 75 who had recovered from COVID-19.

This clone was recorded many times. This chain uses TRBV6-2 or TRBV6-3 with TRBJ2-7, with 7 bases aligning to TRBD2. Germline lookup yields CDR1 MNHEY and CDR2 SVGEGT. After removal of 4 bases from V and 2 bases from J, the junction contained 5 bases not matched to a gene. This CDR3 region has 14 residues. DNA of the CDR3: TGTGCCAGCAGTTCGGGGAGGGTCCCCTACGAGCAGTACGTC. Translated, it gives CASSSGRVPYEQYV.

Notes on this clone: Other DNA sequences in the same sample also yield this CDR3. V and J are TRBV5-1 and TRBJ2-2; D is unresolved. The CDR3 contains 14 residues. The V end lost 5 bases, the J end lost 1 base, and 9 bases lay between the germline ends. Per the germline V gene, CDR1 is SGHRS and CDR2 is YFSETQ. Here the CDR3 reads CASSSNRNTGELFF. CDR3 DNA sequence: TGCGCCAGCAGTAGTAATAGGAACACCGGGGAGCTGTTTTTT.

The table lists this clone with a few counts. The chain uses TRBV6-5 and TRBJ2-3, with D perhaps matching TRBD1 (5 bases). The CDR3 runs to 15 residues. Germline CDR1 MNHEY, CDR2 SVGAGI. Between the trimmed V and J ends, which lost 7 bases and 2 bases, there was a span of 16 bases. The CDR3 reads CASMTEGRSTDTQYF. In DNA form, the CDR3 reads TGTGCCAGCATGACAGAAGGAAGGTCCACAGATACGCAGTATTTT.

The V call is TRBV5-1, the J call TRBJ1-2, with 9 nucleotides matching TRBD1. The CDR3 loop spans 15 amino acids. Trimming removed 4 bases from V and 6 bases from J; junction bases left unmatched: 10. CDR1 SGHRS and CDR2 YFSETQ come from the germline V gene. CDR3 nucleotide sequence: TGCGCCAGCAGCCCACAAGGGACAGGGAATCATGGCTACACCTTC. Its protein product is CASSPQGTGNHGYTF.

On this clone: The sample holds other DNA sequences that translate to the same CDR3. The chain uses TRBV30 and TRBJ1-2; 8 bases are shared with TRBD1. Germline lookup yields CDR1 GTSNPN and CDR2 SVGIG (reference sequence). V shed 3 bases and J 7 bases; nucleotides not matched to a gene: 7. The CDR3 extends over 13 amino acids. This CDR3 reads CAWSPDRGIGYTF. The CDR3 DNA sequence: TGTGCCTGGAGCCCTGACAGGGGTATTGGCTACACCTTC.

The chain recombines TRBV18 with TRBJ2-3; 7 nucleotides line up with TRBD2. Germline trimming cut 0 bases from V and 4 bases from J; bases unmatched to any gene: 4. The CDR3 has 15 residues. CDR1 and CDR2 from the germline V gene are KGHSH and LQKENI. CDR3 amino acids: CASSPPGGGADTQYF. The CDR3, as DNA: TGTGCCAGCTCACCACCCGGCGGGGGAGCAGATACGCAGTATTTT. Full variable domain (remainder filled in from reference TRBV18 and TRBJ2-3): NAGVMQNPRHLVRRRGQEARLRCSPMKGHSHVYWYRQLPEEGLKFMVYLQKENIIDESGMPKERFSAEFPKEGPSILRIQQVVRGDSAAYFCASSPPGGGADTQYFGPGTRLTVL.

J is TRBJ1-2 and V is TRBV19, with no clear D. This CDR3 is 15 amino acids long. The V gene's germline CDR1 is LNHDA and CDR2 SQIVND (reference sequence). V lost 2 bases to trimming and J lost 4 bases, with 14 bases between them. The CDR3 region is CASSIITDLGYGYTF. CDR3 DNA sequence: TGTGCCAGTAGTATAATAACAGACCTGGGCTATGGCTACACCTTC.

This chain links TRBV27 with TRBJ2-7; TRBD1 aligns across 8 bases. The length of the CDR3 is 15 residues. V lost 6 bases and J lost 0; bases outside the gene matches: 7. Germline CDR1 is MNHEY and CDR2 is SMNVEV (reference sequence). DNA of the CDR3: TGTGCCAGCAGAAAGGGACAGGCGATCTCCTACGAGCAGTACTTC. The encoded protein is CASRKGQAISYEQYF.

V usage is TRBV6-1 and J usage is TRBJ1-3; D unresolved. The length of the CDR3 is 14 residues. Looked up from germline, CDR1 is MNHNS and CDR2 is SASEGT. Trimming pared 5 bases from V and 0 bases from J, leaving 8 bases between. CDR3 DNA sequence: TGTGCCAGCAGTCCGGAGGTCTCTGGAAACACCATATATTTT. Translation gives CASSPEVSGNTIYF.

The rearrangement uses TRBV4-1 and TRBJ2-1; 15 nucleotides agree with TRBD2. The length of the CDR3 is 17 residues. In germline, CDR1 is MGHRA, CDR2 YSYEKL. The J segment lost 8 bases and the V segment lost 1 base, leaving 6 bases of the junction unmatched. In nucleotides, the CDR3 is TGCGCCAGCAGCCAAGTTTGGGGGACTAGCGGGGGGTATGAGCAGTTCTTC. Protein: CASSQVWGTSGGYEQFF.

This clone appeared once. The junction departs from germline at one end; a sequencing error may be responsible. The chain couples TRBV12-3 or TRBV12-4 to TRBJ1-2; D call uncertain. This CDR3 region has 13 residues. The CDR3 here is CASSFGGNHGYTF. As DNA, the CDR3 is TGTGCCAGCAGTTTTGGAGGTAACCATGGCTACACCTTC.

CDR3 loop: CASSLGDFRGDRVNYGYTF. The DNA of the CDR3 is TGTGCCAGCAGCTTAGGGGATTTTAGGGGGGACAGGGTTAACTATGGCTACACCTTC. The genes are TRBV7-8 and TRBJ1-2; the match to TRBD1 covers 9 bases. The CDR3 totals 19 residues. V shed 1 base, J shed 1 base, and the junction held 13 bases outside the gene matches. Germline V gene sequence: CDR1 SGHVS, CDR2 FQNEAQ.

The chain carries TRBV7-9 and TRBJ1-1; TRBD1 aligns across 8 bases. The length of the CDR3 is 14 residues. CDR1 is SEHNR, CDR2 FQNEAQ, per germline (reference sequence). After removal of 5 bases from V and 2 bases from J, the junction contained 4 bases not matched to a gene. This CDR3 reads CASSPGGRNTEAFF. In DNA form, the CDR3 reads TGTGCCAGCAGCCCAGGGGGCCGCAACACTGAAGCTTTCTTT.

As regards this clone: Without the conserved terminal phenylalanine or tryptophan, this CDR3 likely stems from a read error. The limits of the CDR3 on the DNA are not certain, so only TCRdb's listed CDR3 is given. The chain links TRBV6-5 to TRBJ1-1; the D call of TRBD1 is as the table states it, not checked on the DNA. Germline CDR1 reads MNHEY; CDR2 reads SVGAGI. The CDR3 length equals 13 residues, ends included. CDR3: CASRGQRVSVQGL.

This sequence joins TRBV24-1 and TRBJ1-2; TRBD1 agrees at 9 bases. The germline CDR1 and CDR2 sequences are KGHDR and SFDVKD. This CDR3 region has 12 residues. V lost 9 bases and J lost 6; bases outside the gene matches: 4. The CDR3 DNA reads TGTGCCACCTCGGGACAGGGCAATGGCTACACCTTC. It translates to CATSGQGNGYTF.

The chain employs TRBV7-2 and TRBJ1-1; D might be TRBD1 (6 bases). Trimming left V 7 bases short and J 1 base short, with 13 bases between. There are 14 residues in the CDR3. The V gene's germline CDR1 is SGHTA and CDR2 FQGNSA. CDR3 in amino acids: CASTTGLTNTEAFF. CDR3 sequence (DNA): TGTGCCAGCACTACAGGGTTGACGAACACTGAAGCTTTCTTT.

The V call is TRBV6-1, the J call TRBJ2-7, with TRBD2 as a possible D gene (6 bases). Trimming left V 3 bases short and J 3 bases short, with 12 bases between. The CDR3 loop spans 14 amino acids. The germline CDR1 and CDR2 sequences are MNHNS and SASEGT. For the CDR3, the DNA is TGTGCCAGCAGTGACCTCGGGGGTTACTACGAGCAGTACTTC. This translates into CASSDLGGYYEQYF.

V and J are TRBV6-6 and TRBJ1-2; tentatively, D is TRBD1 (5 bases). V lost 10 bases, J lost 3 bases, and 18 bases lay in between. The germline V gene encodes CDR1 MNHNY and CDR2 SVGAGI (reference sequence). The CDR3 runs to 14 residues. The DNA of the CDR3 is TGTGCCATACAGGAAAGCCCTTTATACTATGGCTACACCTTC. This codes for CAIQESPLYYGYTF.

V usage is TRBV18 and J usage is TRBJ2-1; TRBD1 aligns across 8 bases. CDR1 is KGHSH and CDR2 is LQKENI in the germline V gene. CDR3 length equals 15 residues. V lost 3 bases to trimming and J lost 3 bases; unmatched junction nucleotides: 4. The DNA for the CDR3 is TGTGCCAGCTCACCTGTACAGGGGGGCTACAATGAGCAGTTCTTC. It is translated as CASSPVQGGYNEQFF.